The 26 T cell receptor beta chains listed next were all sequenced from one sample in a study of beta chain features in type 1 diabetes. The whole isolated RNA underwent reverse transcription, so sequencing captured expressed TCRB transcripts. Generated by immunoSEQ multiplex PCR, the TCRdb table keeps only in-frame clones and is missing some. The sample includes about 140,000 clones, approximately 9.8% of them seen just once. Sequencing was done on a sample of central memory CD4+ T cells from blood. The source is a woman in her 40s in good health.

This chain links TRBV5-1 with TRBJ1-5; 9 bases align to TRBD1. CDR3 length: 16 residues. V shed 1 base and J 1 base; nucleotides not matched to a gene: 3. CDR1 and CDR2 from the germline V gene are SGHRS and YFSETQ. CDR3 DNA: TGCGCCAGCAGCTTGACAGGGGGCTTAAGCAATCAGCCCCAGCATTTT. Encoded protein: CASSLTGGLSNQPQHF.

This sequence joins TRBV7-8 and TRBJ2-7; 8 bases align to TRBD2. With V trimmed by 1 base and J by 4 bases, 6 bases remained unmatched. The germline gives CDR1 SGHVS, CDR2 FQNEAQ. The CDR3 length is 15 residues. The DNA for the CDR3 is TGTGCCAGCAGCTTAGTTGCGGGGGGTGGTTACGAGCAGTACTTC. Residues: CASSLVAGGGYEQYF.

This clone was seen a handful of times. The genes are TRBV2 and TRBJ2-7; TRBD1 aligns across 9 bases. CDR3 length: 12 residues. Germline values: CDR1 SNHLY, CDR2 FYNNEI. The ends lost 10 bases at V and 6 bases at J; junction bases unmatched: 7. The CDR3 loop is CAKGQGVGEQYF. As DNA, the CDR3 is TGTGCCAAGGGACAGGGAGTAGGCGAGCAGTACTTC.

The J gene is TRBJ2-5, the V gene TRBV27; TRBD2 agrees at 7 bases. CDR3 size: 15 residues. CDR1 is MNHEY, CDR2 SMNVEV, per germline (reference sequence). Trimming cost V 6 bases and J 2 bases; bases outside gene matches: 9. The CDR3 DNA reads TGTGCCAGCAGGGATGGGGGGGGGTATCAAGAGACCCAGTACTTC. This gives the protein CASRDGGGYQETQYF.

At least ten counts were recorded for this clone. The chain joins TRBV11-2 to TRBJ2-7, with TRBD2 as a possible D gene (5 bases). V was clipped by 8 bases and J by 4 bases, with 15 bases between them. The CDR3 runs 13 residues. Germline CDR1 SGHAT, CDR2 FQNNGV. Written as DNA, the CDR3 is TGTGCCAGCGCTACGATCCCGGGGTACGAGCAGTACTTC. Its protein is CASATIPGYEQYF.

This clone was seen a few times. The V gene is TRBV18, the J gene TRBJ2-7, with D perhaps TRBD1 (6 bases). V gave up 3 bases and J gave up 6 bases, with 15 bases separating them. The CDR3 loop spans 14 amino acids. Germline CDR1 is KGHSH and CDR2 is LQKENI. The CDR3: CASSPGDKRGEQYF. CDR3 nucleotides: TGTGCCAGCTCACCCGGGGACAAACGGGGCGAGCAGTACTTC.

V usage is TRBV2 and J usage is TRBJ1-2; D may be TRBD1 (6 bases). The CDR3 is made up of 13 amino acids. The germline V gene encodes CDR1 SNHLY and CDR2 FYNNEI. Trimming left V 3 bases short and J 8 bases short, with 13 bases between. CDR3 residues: CASSEDSKWGYTF. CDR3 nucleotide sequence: TGTGCCAGCAGTGAGGACAGCAAATGGGGCTACACCTTC.

CDR3 in DNA: TGTGCCAGCAGTTATGGACTAGCGAGCTACGAGCAGTACTTC. Amino acids: CASSYGLASYEQYF. The rearrangement uses TRBV6-5 and TRBJ2-7; 9 bases fit TRBD2. This CDR3 contains 14 residues. CDR1 and CDR2 from the germline V gene are MNHEY and SVGAGI. Germline trimming cut 3 bases from V and 3 bases from J; bases unmatched to any gene: 3.

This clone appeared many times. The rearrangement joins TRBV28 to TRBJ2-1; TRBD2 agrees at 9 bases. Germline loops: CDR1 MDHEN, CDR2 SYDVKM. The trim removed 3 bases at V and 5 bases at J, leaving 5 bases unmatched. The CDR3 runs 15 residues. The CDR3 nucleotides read TGTGCCAGCAGTTTGGGCAGCGGGGGGCACAATGAGCAGTTCTTC. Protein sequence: CASSLGSGGHNEQFF.

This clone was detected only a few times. The CDR3 is CASSLKAWTSGGTQYF. The CDR3, as DNA: TGTGCCAGCAGTTTAAAAGCCTGGACTAGCGGGGGTACGCAGTATTTT. The gene calls are TRBV27 and TRBJ2-3; TRBD2 agrees at 13 bases. The CDR3 spans 16 residues. V lost 2 bases to trimming and J lost 8 bases; unmatched junction nucleotides: 7. The germline CDR1 and CDR2 sequences are MNHEY and SMNVEV (reference sequence).

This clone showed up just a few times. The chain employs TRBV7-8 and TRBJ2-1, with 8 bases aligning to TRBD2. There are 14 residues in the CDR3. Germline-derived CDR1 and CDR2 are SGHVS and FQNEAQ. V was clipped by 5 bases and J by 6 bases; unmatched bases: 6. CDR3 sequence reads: CASSPAGTSNEQFF. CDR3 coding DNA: TGTGCCAGCAGCCCAGCCGGGACTAGCAATGAGCAGTTCTTC.

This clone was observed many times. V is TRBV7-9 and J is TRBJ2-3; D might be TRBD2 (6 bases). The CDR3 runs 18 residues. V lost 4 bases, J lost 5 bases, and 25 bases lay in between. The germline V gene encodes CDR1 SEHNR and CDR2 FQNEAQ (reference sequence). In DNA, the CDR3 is TGTGCCAGCAGCTATCCCCTTGGCGGGGCCCGCCATGAAGATACGCAGTATTTT. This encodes CASSYPLGGARHEDTQYF.

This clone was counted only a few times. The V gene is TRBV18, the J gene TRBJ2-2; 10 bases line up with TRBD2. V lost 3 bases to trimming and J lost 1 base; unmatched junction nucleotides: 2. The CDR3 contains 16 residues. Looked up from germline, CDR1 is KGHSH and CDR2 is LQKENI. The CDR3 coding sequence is TGTGCCAGCTCACCTTGGACTAGCGGGAACACCGGGGAGCTGTTTTTT. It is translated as CASSPWTSGNTGELFF.

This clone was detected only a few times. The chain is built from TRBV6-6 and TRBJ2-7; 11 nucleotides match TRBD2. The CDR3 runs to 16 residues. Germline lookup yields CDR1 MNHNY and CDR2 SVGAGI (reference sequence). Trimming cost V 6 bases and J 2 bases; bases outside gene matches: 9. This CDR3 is CASRPHTSGGTYEQYF. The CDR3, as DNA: TGTGCCAGCAGGCCCCACACTAGCGGGGGAACCTACGAGCAGTACTTC.

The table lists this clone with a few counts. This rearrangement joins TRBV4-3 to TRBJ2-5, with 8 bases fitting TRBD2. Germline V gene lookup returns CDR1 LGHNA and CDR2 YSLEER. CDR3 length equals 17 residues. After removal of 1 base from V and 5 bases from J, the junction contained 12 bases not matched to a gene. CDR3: CASSQGSSGGAHETQYF. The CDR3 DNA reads TGCGCCAGCAGCCAAGGGTCCTCCGGGGGGGCGCACGAGACCCAGTACTTC.

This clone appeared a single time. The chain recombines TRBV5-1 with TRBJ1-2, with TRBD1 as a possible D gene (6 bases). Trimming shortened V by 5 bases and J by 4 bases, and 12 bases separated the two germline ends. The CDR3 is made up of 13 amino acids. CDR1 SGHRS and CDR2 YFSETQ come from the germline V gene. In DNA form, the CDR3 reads TGCGCCAGCAGTTTTGGGGGCCCCTATGGCTACACCTTC. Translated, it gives CASSFGGPYGYTF.

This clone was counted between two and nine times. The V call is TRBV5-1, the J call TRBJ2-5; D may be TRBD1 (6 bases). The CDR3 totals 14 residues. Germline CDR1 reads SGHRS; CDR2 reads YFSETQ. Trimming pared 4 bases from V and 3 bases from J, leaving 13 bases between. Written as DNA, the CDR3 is TGCGCCAGCAGCCCCGACAGGAGTAAAGAGACCCAGTACTTC. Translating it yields CASSPDRSKETQYF.

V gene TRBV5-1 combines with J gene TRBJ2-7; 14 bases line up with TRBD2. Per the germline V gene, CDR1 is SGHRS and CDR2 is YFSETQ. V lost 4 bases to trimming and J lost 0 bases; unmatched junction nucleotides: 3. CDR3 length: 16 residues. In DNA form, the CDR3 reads TGCGCCAGCAGCAGGACTAGCGGGGGGAGCTCCTACGAGCAGTACTTC. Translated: CASSRTSGGSSYEQYF.

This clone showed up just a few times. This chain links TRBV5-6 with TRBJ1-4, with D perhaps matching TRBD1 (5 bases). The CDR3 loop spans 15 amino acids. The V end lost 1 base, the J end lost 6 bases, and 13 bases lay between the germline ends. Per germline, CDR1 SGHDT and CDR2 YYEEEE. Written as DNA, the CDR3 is TGTGCCAGCAGCTTGCCAGGGTTTGGGGATGAAAAACTGTTTTTT. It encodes CASSLPGFGDEKLFF.

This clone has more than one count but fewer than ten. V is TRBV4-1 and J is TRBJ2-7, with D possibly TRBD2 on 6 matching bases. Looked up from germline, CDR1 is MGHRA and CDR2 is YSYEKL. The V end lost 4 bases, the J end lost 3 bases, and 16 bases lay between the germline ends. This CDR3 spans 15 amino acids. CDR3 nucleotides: TGCGCCAGCAGCCCGACGGGGACTCGGGGCTACGAGCAGTACTTC. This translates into CASSPTGTRGYEQYF.

The CDR3 loop reads CATRTAGGSNQPQHF. CDR3 coding DNA: TGTGCCACCCGGACAGCCGGGGGGAGCAATCAGCCCCAGCATTTT. The chain joins TRBV15 to TRBJ1-5, with D perhaps TRBD1 (6 bases). This CDR3 has 15 residues. Germline V gene data show CDR1 as LNHNV and CDR2 as YYDKDF (reference sequence). V lost 8 bases, J lost 1 base, and 15 bases lay in between.

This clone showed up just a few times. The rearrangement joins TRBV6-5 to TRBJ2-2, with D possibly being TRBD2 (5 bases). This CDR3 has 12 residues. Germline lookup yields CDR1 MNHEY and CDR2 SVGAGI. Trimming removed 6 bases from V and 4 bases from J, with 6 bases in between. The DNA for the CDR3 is TGTGCCAGCAGGGAGGTCACCGGGGAGCTGTTTTTT. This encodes CASREVTGELFF.

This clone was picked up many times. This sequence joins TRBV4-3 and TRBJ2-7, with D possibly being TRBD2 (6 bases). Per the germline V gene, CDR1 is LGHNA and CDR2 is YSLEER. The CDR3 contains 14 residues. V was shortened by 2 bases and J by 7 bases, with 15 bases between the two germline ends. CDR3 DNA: TGCGCCAGCAGCCAAAATGTGGAGGGACGAGAGCAGTACTTC. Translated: CASSQNVEGREQYF.

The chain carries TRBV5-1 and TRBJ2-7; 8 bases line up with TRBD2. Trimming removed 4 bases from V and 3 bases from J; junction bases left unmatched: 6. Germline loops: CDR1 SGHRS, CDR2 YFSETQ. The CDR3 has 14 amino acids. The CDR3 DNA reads TGCGCCAGCAGCACCGGGACTAGTGGCTACGAGCAGTACTTC. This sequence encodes CASSTGTSGYEQYF.

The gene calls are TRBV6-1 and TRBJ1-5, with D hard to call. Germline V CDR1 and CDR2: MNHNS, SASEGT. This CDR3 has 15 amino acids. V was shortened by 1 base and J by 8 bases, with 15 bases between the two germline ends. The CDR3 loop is CASSEVQGRWEPQHF. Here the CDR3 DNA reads TGTGCCAGCAGTGAAGTCCAAGGCAGGTGGGAGCCCCAGCATTTT.

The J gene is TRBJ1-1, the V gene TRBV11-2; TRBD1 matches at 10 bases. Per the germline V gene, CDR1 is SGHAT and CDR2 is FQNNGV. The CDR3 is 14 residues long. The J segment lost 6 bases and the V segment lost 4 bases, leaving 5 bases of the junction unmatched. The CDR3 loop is CASSSWDRGPEAFF. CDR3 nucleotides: TGTGCCAGCAGCTCCTGGGACAGGGGACCTGAAGCTTTCTTT.